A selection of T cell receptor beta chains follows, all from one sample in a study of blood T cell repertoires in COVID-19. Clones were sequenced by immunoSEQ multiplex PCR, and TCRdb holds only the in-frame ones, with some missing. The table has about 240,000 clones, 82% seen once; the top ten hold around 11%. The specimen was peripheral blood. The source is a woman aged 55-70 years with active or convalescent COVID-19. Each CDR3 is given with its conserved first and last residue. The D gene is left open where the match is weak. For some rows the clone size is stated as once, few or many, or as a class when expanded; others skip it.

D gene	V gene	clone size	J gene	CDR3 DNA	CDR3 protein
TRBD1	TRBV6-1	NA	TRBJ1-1	TGTGCCAGCAGTGAAGTGGATCCGGGACAGGGTGAAGCTTTCTTT	CASSEVDPGQGEAFF
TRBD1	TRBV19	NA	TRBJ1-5	TGTGCCAGTAGCACAGGGGGATATCAGCCCCAGCATTTT	CASSTGGYQPQHF
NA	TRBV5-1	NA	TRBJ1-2	TGCGCCAGCAGCCCGTCCGGCAGGCGAGATGGCTACACCTTC	CASSPSGRRDGYTF
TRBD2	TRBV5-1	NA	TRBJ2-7	TGCGCCAGCAGCTTGGGGTCCGGGGGGATCTACGAGCAGTACTTC	CASSLGSGGIYEQYF
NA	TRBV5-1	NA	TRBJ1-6	TGCGCCAGCAGCTTAGGGGTCTACAATTCACCCCTCCACTTT	CASSLGVYNSPLHF
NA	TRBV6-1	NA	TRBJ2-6	TGTGCCAGCAGTGACGGCAGGGTGTGGGGGGCCAACGTCCTGACTTTC	CASSDGRVWGANVLTF
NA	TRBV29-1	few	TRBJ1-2	TGCAGCGTTGAAGATACGGGGGGCGGCTACACCTTC	CSVEDTGGGYTF
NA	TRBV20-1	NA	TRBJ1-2	TGCAGTGCTAGTTTGGACCCGAACAGGTTTCTCTATGGCTACACCTTC	CSASLDPNRFLYGYTF
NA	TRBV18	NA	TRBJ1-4	TGTGCCAGCTCGCCAGCCAGTGGTTTTAATGAAAAACTGTTTTTT	CASSPASGFNEKLFF
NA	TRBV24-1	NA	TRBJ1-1	TGTGCCACCAGGCTGACCGACAGGTTCGACACTGAAGCTTTCTTT	CATRLTDRFDTEAFF
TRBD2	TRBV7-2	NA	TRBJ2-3	TGTGCCAGCCGGGGACTAGCGGGGCGCACAGATACGCAGTATTTT	CASRGLAGRTDTQYF
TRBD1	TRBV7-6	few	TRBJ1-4	TGTGCCAGCAGCTCTCAGGGGGCCCAGCGCGAAAAACTGTTTTTT	CASSSQGAQREKLFF
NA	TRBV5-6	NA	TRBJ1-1	TGTGCCAGCAGCCGCTTAAGTGGGGCGCAGAACACTGAAGCTTTCTTT	CASSRLSGAQNTEAFF
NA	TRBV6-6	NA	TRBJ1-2	TGTGCCAGCTACAGGGTTAACTATGGCTACACCTTC	CASYRVNYGYTF
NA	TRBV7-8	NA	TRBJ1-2	TGTGCCAGCAGCTTAGCGCTTGACACTAACTATGGCTACACCTTC	CASSLALDTNYGYTF
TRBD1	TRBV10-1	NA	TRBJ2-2	TGCGCCGCGCCCGGGACAGGGGGGCGACAACGTCCTAACACCGGGGAGCTGTTTTTT	CAAPGTGGRQRPNTGELFF
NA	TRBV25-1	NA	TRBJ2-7	TGTGCCAGCAGAAGGACAGACCACTACGAGCAGTACTTC	CASRRTDHYEQYF
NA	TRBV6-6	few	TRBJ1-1	TGTGCCAGCAGTTGGGATACAGGGAGGGGGACTGAAGCTTTCTTT	CASSWDTGRGTEAFF
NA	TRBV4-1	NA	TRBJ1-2	TGCGCCAGCAGCGGTGGCGCCTTTGGAGAGTATGGCTACACCTTC	CASSGGAFGEYGYTF
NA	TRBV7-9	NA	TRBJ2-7	TGTGCCAGCAGCTTAGCACAGGGTTTCGACGAGCAGTACTTC	CASSLAQGFDEQYF
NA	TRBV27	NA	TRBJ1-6	TGTGCCAGCAGTTTTTCGACCAGGGTGGGGGGTTCACCCCTCCACTTT	CASSFSTRVGGSPLHF
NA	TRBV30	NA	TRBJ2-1	TGTGCCTGGAGTCGGGCGGGACAGACATACAATGAGCAGTTCTTC	CAWSRAGQTYNEQFF
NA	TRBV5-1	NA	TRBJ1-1	TGCGCCAGCAGCTTGGCCGGGGAGAACACTGAAGCTTTCTTT	CASSLAGENTEAFF
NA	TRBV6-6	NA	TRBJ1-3	TGTGCCAGCAGCGGGACTGCCTCTGGAAACACCATATATTTT	CASSGTASGNTIYF
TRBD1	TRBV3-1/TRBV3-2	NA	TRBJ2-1	TGTGCCAGCAGCCAAGCCGACAGGGCCCCTGAGCAGTTCTTC	CASSQADRAPEQFF
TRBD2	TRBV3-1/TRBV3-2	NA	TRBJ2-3	TGTGCCAGCAACCCCGGGACTAGCGGCCTCAGCACAGATACGCAGTATTTT	CASNPGTSGLSTDTQYF